The sequence of this T cell receptor (beta chain) was determined in a study of blood T cells in healthy people across ages. Combining a sample-barcoded 5' primer with a J-beta primer mix, a second PCR ran for 7 to 11 cycles. Each cDNA molecule was tagged by a template-switch adaptor with 12 random nucleotides. One entry per CDR3 protein results from TCRdb running MiXCR on the 5' RACE reads. Found here are 1.5 million to 1.8 million distinct CDR3 sequences, around 40% of them singletons; the top ten hold about 3.8%. The TCR was taken from a woman in her late teens or twenties in good health. Sequenced material: blood.

CDR3: CAWSDKRVWDTQYF. The CDR3 DNA sequence: TGTGCCTGGAGTGATAAGCGGGTCTGGGATACGCAGTATTTT. This chain uses TRBV30 with TRBJ2-3; maybe TRBD2 (6 bases). CDR1 GTSNPN and CDR2 SVGIG come from the germline V gene (reference sequence). This CDR3 has 14 amino acids. Trimming removed 1 base from V and 6 bases from J, with 14 bases in between.